A single TCR beta chain is shown here with its context. Its antigen is as yet unknown. The germline CDR1 and CDR2 sequences are SNHLY and FYNNEI. There are 14 residues in the CDR3. Trimming removed 10 bases from V and 2 bases from J; junction bases left unmatched: 9. These data belong to a study of beta chain features in type 1 diabetes. The study's findings and limits: Within each of all four CD4+ subsets, Type 1 diabetes patients had TCRB CDR3s that were moderately but significantly shorter. Sequencing of cDNA might inflate the share of cells that strongly express TCR.

Reverse transcribing all isolated RNA meant expressed TCRB transcripts were sequenced. Clones were read by immunoSEQ multiplex PCR, and TCRdb kept only the in-frame ones, dropping some. The sample has about 340,000 clones; over 7% are singletons. Sequencing input: central memory CD4+ T cells from blood. The rearrangement joins TRBV2 to TRBJ2-3; TRBD2 matches at 7 bases. The receptor was derived from a man aged 25 to 45 with type 1 diabetes. The CDR3 is CATQQSGNTDTQYF. The CDR3 region has the DNA TGTGCCACCCAACAGAGCGGGAACACAGATACGCAGTATTTT.